The rows below give T cell receptor beta chains drawn from one sample of a study of shared clonotypes between healthy human individuals. The table came from immunoSEQ multiplex PCR; TCRdb's copy has only in-frame clones and leaves some out. The table has under 650,000 clones, almost 97% seen once. Sequencing was done on a sample of naive CD4+ T cells sorted from blood. The receptors shown here come from a woman in her twenties or thirties in good health. The CDR3 runs from the conserved cysteine through the conserved F or W. Fields, in order: J gene, clone size, V gene, D gene, CDR3 DNA, CDR3 protein. The D gene is left open where the match is weak. Not every row has a clone size; where given, it reads once, few, many or a size class.

TRBJ1-1	.	TRBV18	TRBD1	TGTGCCAGCTCAAACAGGGGCGCGAACACTGAAGCTTTCTTT	CASSNRGANTEAFF
TRBJ2-3	.	TRBV19	.	TGTGCCAGTAGTTTCGGAGATACGCAGTATTTT	CASSFGDTQYF
TRBJ1-4	.	TRBV25-1	TRBD1	TGTGCCAGCAGCGACTCCGGACAGGGGTGGGAAAAACTGTTTTTT	CASSDSGQGWEKLFF
TRBJ1-3	.	TRBV2	.	TGTGCCAGCAGTGGTGCCAGCGACTACTCTGGAAACACCATATATTTT	CASSGASDYSGNTIYF
TRBJ2-3	.	TRBV10-3	TRBD1	TGTGCCATCAGGACCGACAGGGCTACAGATACGCAGTATTTT	CAIRTDRATDTQYF
TRBJ2-1	once	TRBV7-2	TRBD2	TGTGCCAGCAGCTCCTCTAGCGGAGCCTACAATGAGCAGTTCTTC	CASSSSSGAYNEQFF
TRBJ2-3	.	TRBV4-2	TRBD2	TGTGCCAGCAGCCTGGGACTAGCGGGACGTACTAACCTCACAGATACGCAGTATTTT	CASSLGLAGRTNLTDTQYF
TRBJ2-1	once	TRBV6-6	.	TGTGCCAGCAGTTCCCCGGGGGCCACCTACAATGAGCAGTTCTTC	CASSSPGATYNEQFF
TRBJ2-1	.	TRBV9	TRBD2	TGTGCCAGCAGCGAGACTAGCGGGAGTCACAATGAGCAGTTCTTC	CASSETSGSHNEQFF
TRBJ1-5	.	TRBV6-5	.	TGTGCCAGCAGCCCGGACAGAGGGGGGTCAGCCCAGCATTTT	CASSPDRGGSAQHF
TRBJ1-2	.	TRBV27	.	TGTGCCAGCAGTTTCCAGGGAAGCTATGGCTACACCTTC	CASSFQGSYGYTF